Listed below are T cell receptor beta chains from one sample, sequenced in a study of CD8 T cells in ankylosing spondylitis. Each CDR3 protein is one row after TCRdb ran MiXCR on the 5' RACE reads. Of 130,000 or so distinct CDR3 sequences listed, more than 6.5% are singletons. Sequenced sample: blood, either unsorted or a sorted T cell fraction (not recorded which). Receptors were obtained from a male donor with ankylosing spondylitis or in good health (not recorded which). CDR3s include the opening cysteine and the closing phenylalanine or tryptophan. The D gene is left open where the match is weak. Clone sizes are given selectively: once, few, many, or a class where the clone is expanded.

j_call: TRBJ1-4; v_call: TRBV7-2; d_call: NA; clone_size: many; cdr3_length: 13; cdr3_aa: CASSFATNEKLFF; cdr3_nt: TGTGCCAGCAGTTTTGCAACTAATGAAAAACTGTTTTTT
j_call: TRBJ2-5; v_call: TRBV5-1; d_call: TRBD2; clone_size: many; cdr3_length: 15; cdr3_aa: CASARTSLDWETQYF; cdr3_nt: TGCGCCAGCGCCCGGACTAGCCTAGACTGGGAGACCCAGTACTTC
j_call: TRBJ1-1; v_call: TRBV5-1; d_call: NA; clone_size: few; cdr3_length: 9; cdr3_aa: CASSLEAFF; cdr3_nt: TGCGCCAGCAGCCTGGAGGCTTTCTTT
j_call: TRBJ1-1; v_call: TRBV7-2; d_call: NA; clone_size: many; cdr3_length: 14; cdr3_aa: CASSPIRLGTEAFF; cdr3_nt: TGTGCCAGCAGCCCGATCAGGTTGGGCACTGAAGCTTTCTTT
j_call: TRBJ1-2; v_call: TRBV7-3; d_call: NA; clone_size: many; cdr3_length: 14; cdr3_aa: CASSLSPGNYGYTF; cdr3_nt: TGTGCCAGCAGCTTAAGTCCAGGGAACTATGGCTACACCTTC
j_call: TRBJ2-3; v_call: TRBV11-2; d_call: TRBD2; clone_size: many; cdr3_length: 16; cdr3_aa: CASSETSGGYTDTQYF; cdr3_nt: TGTGCCAGCAGCGAAACTAGCGGGGGCTACACAGATACGCAGTATTTT
j_call: TRBJ1-5; v_call: TRBV12-3/TRBV12-4; d_call: TRBD1; clone_size: few; cdr3_length: 13; cdr3_aa: CASRAGQDQPQHF; cdr3_nt: TGTGCCAGCAGGGCCGGACAGGATCAGCCCCAGCATTTT
j_call: TRBJ2-7; v_call: TRBV20-1; d_call: TRBD1; clone_size: many; cdr3_length: 14; cdr3_aa: CSAPDRGGLGEQYF; cdr3_nt: TGCAGTGCGCCTGACAGGGGGGGTTTGGGTGAGCAGTACTTC
j_call: TRBJ1-1; v_call: TRBV7-8; d_call: NA; clone_size: many; cdr3_length: 15; cdr3_aa: CASSRSRTVNTEAFF; cdr3_nt: TGTGCCAGCAGCCGCTCCCGGACGGTGAACACTGAAGCTTTCTTT
j_call: TRBJ2-1; v_call: TRBV9; d_call: TRBD2; clone_size: few; cdr3_length: 17; cdr3_aa: CASSVSSGGGSYNEQFF; cdr3_nt: TGTGCCAGCAGCGTCTCTAGCGGGGGGGGCTCCTACAATGAGCAGTTCTTC
j_call: TRBJ1-5; v_call: TRBV12-3/TRBV12-4; d_call: NA; clone_size: many; cdr3_length: 13; cdr3_aa: CASRNSRNQPQHF; cdr3_nt: TGTGCCAGCAGGAACAGCCGCAATCAGCCCCAGCATTTT
j_call: TRBJ2-2; v_call: TRBV12-3/TRBV12-4; d_call: TRBD2; clone_size: many; cdr3_length: 16; cdr3_aa: CASSLDGGGAPRELFF; cdr3_nt: TGTGCCAGCAGTTTAGACGGCGGGGGAGCGCCCCGGGAGCTGTTTTTT
j_call: TRBJ2-2; v_call: TRBV12-3/TRBV12-4; d_call: TRBD1; clone_size: many; cdr3_length: 15; cdr3_aa: CASSAGTGLFGELFF; cdr3_nt: TGTGCCAGCAGTGCCGGGACAGGGCTGTTCGGGGAGCTGTTTTTT
j_call: TRBJ2-7; v_call: TRBV19; d_call: TRBD2; clone_size: many; cdr3_length: 14; cdr3_aa: CASSAIAGVYEQYF; cdr3_nt: TGTGCCAGTAGTGCCATAGCGGGGGTTTACGAGCAGTACTTC
j_call: TRBJ2-1; v_call: TRBV5-1; d_call: TRBD2; clone_size: many; cdr3_length: 16; cdr3_aa: CASSPGPAGSHNEQFF; cdr3_nt: TGCGCCAGCAGCCCGGGACCAGCGGGGTCCCACAATGAGCAGTTCTTC
j_call: TRBJ1-6; v_call: TRBV11-2; d_call: NA; clone_size: NA; cdr3_length: 12; cdr3_aa: CASSPGLTPLHF; cdr3_nt: TGTGCCAGCAGCCCGGGACTAACACCCCTCCACTTT
j_call: TRBJ1-6; v_call: TRBV20-1; d_call: NA; clone_size: many; cdr3_length: 15; cdr3_aa: CSARDEVSYNSPLHF; cdr3_nt: TGCAGTGCTAGAGATGAGGTCTCCTATAATTCACCCCTCCACTTT
j_call: TRBJ2-1; v_call: TRBV4-2; d_call: NA; clone_size: many; cdr3_length: 13; cdr3_aa: CASSHPGNHEQFF; cdr3_nt: TGTGCCAGCAGCCATCCCGGGAACCATGAGCAGTTCTTC
j_call: TRBJ1-4; v_call: TRBV28; d_call: TRBD1; clone_size: many; cdr3_length: 16; cdr3_aa: CASSFRGTMRGEKLFF; cdr3_nt: TGTGCCAGCAGTTTCAGGGGGACGATGCGGGGTGAAAAACTGTTTTTT
j_call: TRBJ2-1; v_call: TRBV20-1; d_call: NA; clone_size: many; cdr3_length: 14; cdr3_aa: CSARGTKGYNEQFF; cdr3_nt: TGCAGTGCTAGAGGGACGAAGGGCTACAATGAGCAGTTCTTC
j_call: TRBJ2-2; v_call: TRBV5-1; d_call: NA; clone_size: many; cdr3_length: 16; cdr3_aa: CASSLVSGLNTGELFF; cdr3_nt: TGCGCCAGCAGCTTGGTTTCGGGCCTTAACACCGGGGAGCTGTTTTTT
j_call: TRBJ2-3; v_call: TRBV6-4; d_call: TRBD2; clone_size: many; cdr3_length: 16; cdr3_aa: CASSDSAGGSTDTQYF; cdr3_nt: TGTGCCAGCAGTGACTCAGCGGGGGGGAGCACAGATACGCAGTATTTT